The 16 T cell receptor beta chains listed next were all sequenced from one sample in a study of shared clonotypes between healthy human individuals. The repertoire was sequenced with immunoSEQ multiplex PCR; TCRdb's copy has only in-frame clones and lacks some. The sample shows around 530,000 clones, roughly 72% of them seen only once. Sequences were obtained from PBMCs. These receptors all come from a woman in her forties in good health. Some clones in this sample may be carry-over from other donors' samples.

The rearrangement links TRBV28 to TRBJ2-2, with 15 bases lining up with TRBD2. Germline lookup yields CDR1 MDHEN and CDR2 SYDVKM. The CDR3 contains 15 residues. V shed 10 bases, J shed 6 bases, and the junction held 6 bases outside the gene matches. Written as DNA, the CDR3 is TGTGCCAACCCCGGGACTAGCGGGAGGCCCGGGGAGCTGTTTTTT. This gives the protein CANPGTSGRPGELFF.

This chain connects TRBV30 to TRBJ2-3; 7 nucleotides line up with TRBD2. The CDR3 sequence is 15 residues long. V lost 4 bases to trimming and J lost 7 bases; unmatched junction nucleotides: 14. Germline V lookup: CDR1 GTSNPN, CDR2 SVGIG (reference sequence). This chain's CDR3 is CAWTLGGRAVNTQYF. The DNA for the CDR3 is TGTGCCTGGACCCTGGGGGGGAGGGCCGTGAATACGCAGTATTTT.

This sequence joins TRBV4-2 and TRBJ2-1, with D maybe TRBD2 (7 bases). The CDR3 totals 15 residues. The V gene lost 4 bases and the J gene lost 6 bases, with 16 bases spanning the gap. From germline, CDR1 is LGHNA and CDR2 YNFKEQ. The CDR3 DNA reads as TGTGCCAGCAGCCCCATGAGGGGGGGGACCAATGAGCAGTTCTTC. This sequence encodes CASSPMRGGTNEQFF.

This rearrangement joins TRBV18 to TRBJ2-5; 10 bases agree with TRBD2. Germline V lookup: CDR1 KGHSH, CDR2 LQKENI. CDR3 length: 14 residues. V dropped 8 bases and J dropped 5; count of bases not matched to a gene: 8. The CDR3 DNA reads TGTGCCAGCACCTTAGCGGGAGGCTCGGAGACCCAGTACTTC. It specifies CASTLAGGSETQYF.

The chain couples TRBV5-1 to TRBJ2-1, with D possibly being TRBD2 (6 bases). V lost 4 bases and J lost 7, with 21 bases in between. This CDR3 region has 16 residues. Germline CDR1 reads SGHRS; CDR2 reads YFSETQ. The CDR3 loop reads CASSPNRLGTENEQFF. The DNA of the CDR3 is TGCGCCAGCAGCCCCAACCGACTAGGGACGGAGAATGAGCAGTTCTTC.

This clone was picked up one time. DNA of the CDR3: TGTGCCATCACAGGGGATAGCGTAAATGAGCAGTTCTTC. The encoded protein is CAITGDSVNEQFF. This chain uses TRBV10-3 with TRBJ2-1; D is possibly TRBD1 (6 bases). Germline CDR1 and CDR2: ENHRY and SYGVKD. The CDR3 spans 13 residues. Trimming pared 7 bases from V and 7 bases from J, leaving 14 bases between.

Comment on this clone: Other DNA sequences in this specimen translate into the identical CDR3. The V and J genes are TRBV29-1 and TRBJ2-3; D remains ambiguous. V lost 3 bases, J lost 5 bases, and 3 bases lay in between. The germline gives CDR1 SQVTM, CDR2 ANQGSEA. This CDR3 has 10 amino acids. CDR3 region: CSVEEDTQYF. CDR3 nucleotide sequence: TGCAGCGTTGAGGAAGATACGCAGTATTTT.

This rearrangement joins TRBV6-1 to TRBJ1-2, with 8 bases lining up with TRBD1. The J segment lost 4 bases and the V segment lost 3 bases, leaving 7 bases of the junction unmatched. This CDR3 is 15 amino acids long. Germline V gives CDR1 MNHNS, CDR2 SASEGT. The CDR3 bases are TGTGCCAGCAGTGAGGGCAGGGGGCCTGGCTATGGCTACACCTTC. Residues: CASSEGRGPGYGYTF.

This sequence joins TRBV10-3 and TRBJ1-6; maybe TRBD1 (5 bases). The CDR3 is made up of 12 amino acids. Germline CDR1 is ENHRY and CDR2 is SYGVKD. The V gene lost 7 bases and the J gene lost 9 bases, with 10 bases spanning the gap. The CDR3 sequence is CAIKGPGSPLHF. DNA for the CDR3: TGTGCCATCAAGGGGCCGGGTTCACCCCTCCACTTT.

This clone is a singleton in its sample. CDR3 loop: CASSTTGEGEKLFF. CDR3 sequence (DNA): TGTGCCAGCAGTACGACAGGGGAGGGTGAAAAACTGTTTTTT. The chain is built from TRBV27 and TRBJ1-4, with 8 bases identical to TRBD1. This CDR3 comprises 14 residues. Germline CDR1 MNHEY, CDR2 SMNVEV (reference sequence). V lost 5 bases, J lost 7 bases, and 6 bases stayed unmatched.

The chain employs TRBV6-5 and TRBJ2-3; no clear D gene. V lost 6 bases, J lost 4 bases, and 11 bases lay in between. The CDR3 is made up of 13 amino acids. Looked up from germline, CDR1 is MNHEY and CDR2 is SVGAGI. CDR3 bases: TGTGCCAGCAGCCTCGGATCGGCAGATACGCAGTATTTT. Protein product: CASSLGSADTQYF.

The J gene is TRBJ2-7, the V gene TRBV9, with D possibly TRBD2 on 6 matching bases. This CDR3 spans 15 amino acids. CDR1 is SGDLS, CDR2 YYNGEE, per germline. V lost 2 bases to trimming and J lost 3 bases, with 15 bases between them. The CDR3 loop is CASSVSGTESYEQYF. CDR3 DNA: TGTGCCAGCAGCGTGTCCGGGACTGAGAGCTACGAGCAGTACTTC. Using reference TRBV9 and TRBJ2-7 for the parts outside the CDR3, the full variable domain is DSGVTQTPKHLITATGQRVTLRCSPRSGDLSVYWYQQSLDQGLQFLIQYYNGEERAKGNILERFSAQQFPDLHSELNLSSLELGDSALYFCASSVSGTESYEQYFGPGTRLTVT.

The CDR3 nucleotides read TGTGCCAGCAGTTACAAAGCGGGACGGGACACTGAAGCTTTCTTT. Protein product: CASSYKAGRDTEAFF. The chain uses TRBV6-5 and TRBJ1-1; perhaps TRBD1 as D (5 bases). V was clipped by 2 bases and J by 3 bases, with 13 bases between them. CDR1 is MNHEY and CDR2 is SVGAGI in the germline V gene. This CDR3 has 15 residues.

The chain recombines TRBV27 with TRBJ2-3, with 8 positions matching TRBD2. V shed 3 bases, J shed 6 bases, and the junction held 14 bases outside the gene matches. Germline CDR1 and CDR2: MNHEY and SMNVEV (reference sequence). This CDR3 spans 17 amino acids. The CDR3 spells CASSLRGPLAGLDTQYF. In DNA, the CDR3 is TGTGCCAGCAGTTTGAGGGGACCTCTAGCGGGTCTCGATACGCAGTATTTT.

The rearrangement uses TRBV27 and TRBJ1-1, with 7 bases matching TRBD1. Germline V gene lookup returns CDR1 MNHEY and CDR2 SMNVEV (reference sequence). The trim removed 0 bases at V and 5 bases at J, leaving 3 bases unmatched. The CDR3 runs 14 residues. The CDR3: CASSLSWGQTEAFF. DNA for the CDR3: TGTGCCAGCAGTTTATCCTGGGGACAGACTGAAGCTTTCTTT.

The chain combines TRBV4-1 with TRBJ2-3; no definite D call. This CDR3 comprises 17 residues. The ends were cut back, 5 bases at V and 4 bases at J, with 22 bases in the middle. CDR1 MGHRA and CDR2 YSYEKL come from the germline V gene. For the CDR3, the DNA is TGCGCCAGCAGCTCTCGTGGGATCCCGACAAAGGCAGATACGCAGTATTTT. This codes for CASSSRGIPTKADTQYF.